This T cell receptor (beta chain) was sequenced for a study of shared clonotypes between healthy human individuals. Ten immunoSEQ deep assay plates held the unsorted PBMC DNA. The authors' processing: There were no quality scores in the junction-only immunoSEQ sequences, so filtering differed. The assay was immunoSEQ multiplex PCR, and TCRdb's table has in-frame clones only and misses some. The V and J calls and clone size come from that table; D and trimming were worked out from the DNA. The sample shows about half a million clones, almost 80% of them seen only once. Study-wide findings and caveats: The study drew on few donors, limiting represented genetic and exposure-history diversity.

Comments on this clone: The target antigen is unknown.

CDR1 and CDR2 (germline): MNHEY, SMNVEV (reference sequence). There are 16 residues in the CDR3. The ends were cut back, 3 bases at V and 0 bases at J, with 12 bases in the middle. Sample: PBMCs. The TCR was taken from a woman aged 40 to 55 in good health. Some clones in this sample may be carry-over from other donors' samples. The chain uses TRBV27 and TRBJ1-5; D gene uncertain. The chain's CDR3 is CASSLGSHPSNQPQHF. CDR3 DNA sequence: TGTGCCAGCAGTTTGGGAAGTCACCCTAGCAATCAGCCCCAGCATTTT.